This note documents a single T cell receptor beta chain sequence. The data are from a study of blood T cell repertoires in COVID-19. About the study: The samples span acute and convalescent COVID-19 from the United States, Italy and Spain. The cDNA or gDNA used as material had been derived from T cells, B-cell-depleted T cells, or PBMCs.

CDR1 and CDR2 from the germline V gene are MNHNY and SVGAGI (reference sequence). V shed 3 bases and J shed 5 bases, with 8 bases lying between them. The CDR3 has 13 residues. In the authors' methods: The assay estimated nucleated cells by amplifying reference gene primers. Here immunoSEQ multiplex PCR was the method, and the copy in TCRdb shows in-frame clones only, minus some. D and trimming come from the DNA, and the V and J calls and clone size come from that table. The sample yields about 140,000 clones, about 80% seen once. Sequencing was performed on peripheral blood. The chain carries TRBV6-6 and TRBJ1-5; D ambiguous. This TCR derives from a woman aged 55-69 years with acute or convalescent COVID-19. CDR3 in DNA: TGTGCCAGCAGTTATCCCGGGGATCAGCCCCAGCATTTT. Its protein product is CASSYPGDQPQHF.